This T cell receptor beta chain derives from a study of blood T cell repertoires in COVID-19. Across the study: The United States, Italy and Spain were the sources of the acute and convalescent COVID-19 samples.

The germline gives CDR1 SNHLY, CDR2 FYNNEI. V lost 5 bases and J 6 bases, leaving 8 bases between the germline ends. The CDR3 covers 12 residues. TCRdb's copy holds only in-frame clones and misses some; the assay was immunoSEQ multiplex PCR. The table has about 250,000 clones, 80% to 90% seen once. Participant age was roughly 18 to 95 years, and participants resided in 25 or so US areas. In assigning cohorts, the study relied on participant-reported clinical history. In Cohort 3, a recovered donor had either two negative PCRs, clearance, or symptom resolution. Material for sequencing was PBMCs or T cells enriched from blood (not recorded which). This sequence originates from a woman aged 30 to 39 who had recovered from COVID-19. This sequence joins TRBV2 and TRBJ2-1, with D uncertain. CDR3 residues: CASSNSGNEQFF. CDR3 coding DNA: TGTGCCAGCAGTAACTCGGGCAATGAGCAGTTCTTC.